The rows below give T cell receptor beta chains drawn from one sample of a study of memory CD4+ T cells and cytomegalovirus serostatus. Produced via immunoSEQ multiplex PCR; TCRdb's table is partial and in-frame only. The top ten hold more than 2.5% of the sample, which has 50,000 to 70,000 clones, roughly 77% seen once. Source material: memory CD4+ T cells from blood. Every receptor here comes from an adult in good health and CMV-seropositive. Both conserved end residues are part of each CDR3. The D gene is left open where the match is weak. Part of the rows lack a size; the others show once, few, many or a class for expanded clones.

clone_size | cdr3_length | d_call | j_call | v_call | cdr3_aa | cdr3_nt
few | 14 | TRBD1 | TRBJ2-7 | TRBV7-3 | CASSVSGTAYEQYF | TGTGCCAGCAGCGTCTCCGGGACAGCCTACGAGCAGTACTTC
once | 13 | NA | TRBJ2-7 | TRBV7-2 | CASSPGRSYEQYF | TGTGCCAGCAGCCCGGGGCGTTCCTACGAGCAGTACTTC
once | 18 | NA | TRBJ2-7 | TRBV4-3 | CASSQGRKRTGFTYEQYF | TGCGCCAGCAGCCAAGGTCGGAAGAGGACGGGATTTACCTACGAGCAGTACTTC
NA | 13 | NA | TRBJ2-1 | TRBV28 | CASRVSGYNEQFF | TGTGCCAGCCGGGTCTCCGGGTACAATGAGCAGTTCTTC
NA | 14 | NA | TRBJ2-1 | TRBV6-6 | CASSYELYANEQFF | TGTGCCAGCAGTTACGAACTATACGCCAATGAGCAGTTCTTC
many | 14 | NA | TRBJ1-2 | TRBV7-2 | CASSYTGLNYGYTF | TGTGCCAGCAGTTATACAGGGCTCAACTATGGCTACACCTTC
few | 15 | NA | TRBJ1-3 | TRBV7-2 | CASSPPGVGGNTIYF | TGTGCCAGCAGCCCCCCAGGGGTGGGGGGAAACACCATATATTTT
NA | 16 | TRBD2 | TRBJ2-3 | TRBV18 | CASSPRGRTSTDTQYF | TGTGCCAGCTCACCCCGCGGGAGGACTAGCACAGATACGCAGTATTTT
few | 16 | NA | TRBJ2-6 | TRBV28 | CASSPHLSSGANVLTF | TGTGCCAGCAGCCCTCACCTGAGCTCTGGGGCCAACGTCCTGACTTTC
NA | 14 | TRBD2 | TRBJ2-7 | TRBV11-2 | CASAGVAGVYEQYF | TGTGCCAGCGCGGGGGTAGCGGGAGTGTACGAGCAGTACTTC
NA | 15 | TRBD2 | TRBJ2-1 | TRBV7-2 | CASSLVAGGLHEQFF | TGTGCCAGCAGCTTAGTTGCGGGAGGGCTTCATGAGCAGTTCTTC
once | 15 | NA | TRBJ2-3 | TRBV15 | CATSRDNWATDTQYF | TGTGCCACCAGCAGAGACAATTGGGCGACAGATACGCAGTATTTT
NA | 13 | NA | TRBJ1-2 | TRBV5-1 | CASSLGDARGYTF | TGCGCCAGCAGCTTGGGGGACGCCAGGGGCTACACCTTC
NA | 13 | NA | TRBJ2-3 | TRBV30 | CSSLPGDTDTQYF | TGTTCTTCCTTACCGGGCGACACAGATACGCAGTATTTT
NA | 16 | NA | TRBJ2-3 | TRBV27 | CASTPAGGGSGRTQYF | TGTGCCAGCACCCCGGCCGGAGGGGGCAGCGGCCGCACGCAGTATTTT
NA | 19 | TRBD2 | TRBJ2-7 | TRBV5-8 | CASSLHFGASGGPSYEQYF | TGTGCCAGCAGCTTGCATTTTGGCGCTAGCGGGGGGCCCTCCTACGAGCAGTACTTC
NA | 14 | NA | TRBJ1-4 | TRBV28 | CASSLDTTNEKLFF | TGTGCCAGCAGTTTGGACACAACTAATGAAAAACTGTTTTTT
few | 13 | TRBD2 | TRBJ2-3 | TRBV29-1 | CSVVAGGTDTQYF | TGCAGCGTTGTAGCGGGAGGTACAGATACGCAGTATTTT
NA | 15 | NA | TRBJ2-5 | TRBV5-4 | CASSPRERGKETQYF | TGTGCCAGCAGCCCCCGGGAGAGGGGAAAAGAGACCCAGTACTTC
NA | 13 | NA | TRBJ2-3 | TRBV7-3 | CASSPGNTDTQYF | TGTGCCAGCAGCCCGGGGAATACAGATACGCAGTATTTT
once | 12 | NA | TRBJ2-7 | TRBV30 | CAWSPSTMEQYF | TGTGCCTGGAGTCCCTCAACTATGGAGCAGTACTTC
NA | 13 | NA | TRBJ1-2 | TRBV18 | CASSSDSRYGYTF | TGTGCCAGCTCATCGGACAGCCGTTATGGCTACACCTTC
NA | 12 | NA | TRBJ2-5 | TRBV18 | CASSPPDETQYF | TGTGCCAGCTCACCACCTGACGAGACCCAGTACTTC
few | 13 | NA | TRBJ1-3 | TRBV28 | CASSPLTGNTIYF | TGTGCCAGCAGTCCCCTAACCGGAAACACCATATATTTT
NA | 16 | TRBD2 | TRBJ2-1 | TRBV5-1 | CASSGRLAGGMDEQFF | TGCGCCAGCAGCGGGAGACTAGCGGGAGGCATGGATGAGCAGTTCTTC
NA | 14 | NA | TRBJ1-3 | TRBV29-1 | CSVDGGGSGNTIYF | TGCAGCGTTGACGGTGGGGGGTCGGGAAACACCATATATTTT
NA | 15 | NA | TRBJ1-4 | TRBV5-1 | CASRVIGATNEKLFF | TGCGCCAGCCGAGTCATCGGCGCAACTAATGAAAAACTGTTTTTT
NA | 13 | NA | TRBJ1-1 | TRBV29-1 | CSVEDLRGREAFF | TGCAGCGTTGAAGATCTTCGGGGACGGGAAGCTTTCTTT
medium-sized | 14 | NA | TRBJ2-5 | TRBV6-1 | CASSQIIYQETQYF | TGTGCCAGCAGTCAAATAATATACCAAGAGACCCAGTACTTC
NA | 15 | TRBD2 | TRBJ2-7 | TRBV6-5 | CASTTAGTSGYEQYF | TGTGCCAGCACTACCGCCGGGACTAGCGGGTACGAGCAGTACTTC
NA | 11 | NA | TRBJ2-7 | TRBV28 | CASSPAYEQYF | TGTGCCAGCAGTCCGGCCTACGAGCAGTACTTC
NA | 15 | TRBD1 | TRBJ1-3 | TRBV25-1 | CASSGQGVAGNTIYF | TGTGCCAGCAGTGGTCAGGGGGTAGCTGGAAACACCATATATTTT
NA | 14 | NA | TRBJ1-1 | TRBV29-1 | CSVVPGPRRAEAFF | TGCAGCGTAGTGCCGGGCCCTCGGAGGGCTGAAGCTTTCTTT
NA | 17 | TRBD2 | TRBJ2-1 | TRBV7-2 | CASRGGLAGRLYNEQFF | TGTGCCAGCAGGGGAGGACTAGCGGGGCGACTCTACAATGAGCAGTTCTTC
few | 15 | NA | TRBJ2-1 | TRBV28 | CASSLNLGASDEQFF | TGTGCCAGCAGTTTAAATCTGGGGGCGAGCGATGAGCAGTTCTTC
large | 16 | NA | TRBJ1-1 | TRBV18 | CASSPLPADGSTEAFF | TGTGCCAGCTCACCCCTACCGGCTGACGGGAGTACTGAAGCTTTCTTT
NA | 16 | NA | TRBJ2-3 | TRBV19 | CASSIPRDWSTDTQYF | TGTGCCAGTAGTATCCCCAGGGACTGGAGCACAGATACGCAGTATTTT
few | 17 | NA | TRBJ2-1 | TRBV4-1 | CASSQGGAVSSYNEQFF | TGCGCCAGCAGCCAAGGAGGGGCGGTCAGCTCCTACAATGAGCAGTTCTTC
NA | 16 | TRBD2 | TRBJ2-3 | TRBV9 | CASSVAGGTSTDTQYF | TGTGCCAGCAGCGTAGCGGGAGGGACTAGCACAGATACGCAGTATTTT
NA | 12 | NA | TRBJ2-1 | TRBV18 | CASSPLGNEQFF | TGTGCCAGCTCACCATTAGGAAATGAGCAGTTCTTC
few | 15 | TRBD1 | TRBJ1-2 | TRBV18 | CASSPPGQGVTSYTF | TGTGCCAGCTCACCACCGGGACAGGGAGTGACGAGCTACACCTTC
NA | 20 | TRBD1 | TRBJ2-6 | TRBV13 | CASSGTWTGNYHSGANVLTF | TGTGCCAGCAGCGGAACTTGGACAGGGAACTATCACTCTGGGGCCAACGTCCTGACTTTC
NA | 14 | NA | TRBJ1-2 | TRBV7-2 | CASSWTGSRGGYTF | TGTGCCAGCAGCTGGACCGGATCTAGAGGTGGCTACACCTTC